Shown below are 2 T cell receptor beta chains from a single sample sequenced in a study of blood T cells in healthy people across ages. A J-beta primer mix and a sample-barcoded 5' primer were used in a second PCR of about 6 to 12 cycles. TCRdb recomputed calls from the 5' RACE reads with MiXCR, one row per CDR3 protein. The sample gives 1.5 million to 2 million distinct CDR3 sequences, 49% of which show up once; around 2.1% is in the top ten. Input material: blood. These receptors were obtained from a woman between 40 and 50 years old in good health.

CDR3: CASSLRPQGSGTEAFF. The CDR3 nucleotides are TGTGCCAGCAGCTTAAGACCCCAAGGCTCGGGCACTGAAGCTTTCTTT. The chain employs TRBV7-2 and TRBJ1-1; D uncertain. The germline V gene encodes CDR1 SGHTA and CDR2 FQGNSA. The CDR3 is made up of 16 amino acids. V gave up 2 bases and J gave up 4 bases, with 17 bases separating them.

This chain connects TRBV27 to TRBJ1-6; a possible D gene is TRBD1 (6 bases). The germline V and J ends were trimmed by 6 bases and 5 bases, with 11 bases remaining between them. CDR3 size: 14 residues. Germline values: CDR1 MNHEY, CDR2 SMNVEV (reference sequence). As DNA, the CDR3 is TGTGCCAGCAGGTGGGGACACAATAATTCACCCCTCCACTTT. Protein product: CASRWGHNNSPLHF.